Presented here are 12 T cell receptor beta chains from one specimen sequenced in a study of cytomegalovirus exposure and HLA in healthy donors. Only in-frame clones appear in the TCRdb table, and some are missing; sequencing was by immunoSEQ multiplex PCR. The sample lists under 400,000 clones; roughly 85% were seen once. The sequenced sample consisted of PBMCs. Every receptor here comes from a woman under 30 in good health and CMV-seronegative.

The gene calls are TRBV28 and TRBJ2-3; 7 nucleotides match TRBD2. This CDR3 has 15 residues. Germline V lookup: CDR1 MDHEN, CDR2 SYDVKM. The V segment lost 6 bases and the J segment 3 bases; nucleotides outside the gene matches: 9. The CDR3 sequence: CASSQTGGGTDTQYF. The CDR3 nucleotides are TGTGCCAGCAGCCAAACGGGGGGAGGGACAGATACGCAGTATTTT.

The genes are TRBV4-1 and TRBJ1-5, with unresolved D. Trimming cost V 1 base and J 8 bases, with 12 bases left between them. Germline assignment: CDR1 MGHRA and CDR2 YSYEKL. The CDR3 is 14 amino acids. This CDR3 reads CASSQVPLLKPQHF. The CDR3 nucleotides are TGCGCCAGCAGCCAAGTCCCCCTTCTTAAGCCCCAGCATTTT.

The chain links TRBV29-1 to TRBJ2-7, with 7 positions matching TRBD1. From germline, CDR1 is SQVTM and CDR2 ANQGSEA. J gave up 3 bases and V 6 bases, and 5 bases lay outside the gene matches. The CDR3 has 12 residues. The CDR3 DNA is TGCAGCGTCGGTAGACAGGGCTACGAGCAGTACTTC. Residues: CSVGRQGYEQYF.

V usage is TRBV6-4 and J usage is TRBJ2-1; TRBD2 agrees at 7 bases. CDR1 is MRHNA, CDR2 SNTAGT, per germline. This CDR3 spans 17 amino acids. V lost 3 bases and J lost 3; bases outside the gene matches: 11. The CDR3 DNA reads TGTGCCAGCAGTGAGGGTGGTGGGAGCGGGGACTACAATGAGCAGTTCTTC. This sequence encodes CASSEGGGSGDYNEQFF.

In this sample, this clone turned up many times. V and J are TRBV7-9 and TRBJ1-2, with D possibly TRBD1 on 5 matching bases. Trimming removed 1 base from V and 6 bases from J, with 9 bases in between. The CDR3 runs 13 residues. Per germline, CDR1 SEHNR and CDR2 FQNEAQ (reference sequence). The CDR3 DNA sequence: TGTGCCAGCAGCTTAGGAGGGGAGGATGGCTACACCTTC. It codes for CASSLGGEDGYTF.

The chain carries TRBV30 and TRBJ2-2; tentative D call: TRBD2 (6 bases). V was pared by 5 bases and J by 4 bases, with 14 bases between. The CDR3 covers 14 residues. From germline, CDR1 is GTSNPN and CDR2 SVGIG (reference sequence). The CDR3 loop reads CAWYGGSGTGELFF. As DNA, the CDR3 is TGTGCCTGGTACGGGGGATCGGGCACCGGGGAGCTGTTTTTT.

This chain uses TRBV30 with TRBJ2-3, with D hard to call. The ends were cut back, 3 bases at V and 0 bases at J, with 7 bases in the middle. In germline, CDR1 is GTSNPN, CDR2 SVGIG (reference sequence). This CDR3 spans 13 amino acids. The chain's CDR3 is CAWSTYSTDTQYF. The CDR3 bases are TGTGCCTGGAGCACATATAGCACAGATACGCAGTATTTT.

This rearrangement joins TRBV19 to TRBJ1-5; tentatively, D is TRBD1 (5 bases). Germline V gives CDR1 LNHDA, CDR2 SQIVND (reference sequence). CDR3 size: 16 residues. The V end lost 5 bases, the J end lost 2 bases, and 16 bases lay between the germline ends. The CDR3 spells CASSPGLPRGNQPQHF. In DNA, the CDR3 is TGTGCCAGTAGTCCCGGACTACCCAGGGGCAATCAGCCCCAGCATTTT.

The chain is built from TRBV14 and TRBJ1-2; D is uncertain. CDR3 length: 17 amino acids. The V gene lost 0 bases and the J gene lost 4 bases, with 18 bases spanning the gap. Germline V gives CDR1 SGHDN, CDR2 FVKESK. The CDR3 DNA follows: TGTGCCAGCAGCCAAGAAGGTGAGGGCAGGCCAGGCTATGGCTACACCTTC. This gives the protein CASSQEGEGRPGYGYTF.

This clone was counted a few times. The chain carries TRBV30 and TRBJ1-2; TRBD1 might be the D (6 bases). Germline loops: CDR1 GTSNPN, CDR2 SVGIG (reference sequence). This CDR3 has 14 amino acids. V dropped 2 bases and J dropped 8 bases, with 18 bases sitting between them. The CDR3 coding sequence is TGTGCCTGGAGTTTGGGGCAGGGGATAGGAGGCTACACCTTC. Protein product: CAWSLGQGIGGYTF.

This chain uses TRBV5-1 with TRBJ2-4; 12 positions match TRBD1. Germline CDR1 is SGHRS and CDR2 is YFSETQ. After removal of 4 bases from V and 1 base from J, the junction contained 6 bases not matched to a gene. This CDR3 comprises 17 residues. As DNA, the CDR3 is TGCGCCAGCAGCCCCGGGACAGGGGGCGCCGCCAAAAACATTCAGTACTTC. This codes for CASSPGTGGAAKNIQYF.

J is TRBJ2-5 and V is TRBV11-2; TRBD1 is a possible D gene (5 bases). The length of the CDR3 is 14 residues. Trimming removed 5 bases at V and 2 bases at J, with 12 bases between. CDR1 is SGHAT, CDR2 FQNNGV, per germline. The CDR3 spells CASSQGLIQETQYF. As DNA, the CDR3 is TGTGCCAGCAGCCAGGGTCTGATTCAAGAGACCCAGTACTTC.